Below, 18 T cell receptor beta chains from the same sample are listed, as sequenced in a study of cytomegalovirus exposure and HLA in healthy donors. PCR employed 60 Vbeta and 13 Jbeta primers. The table came from immunoSEQ multiplex PCR; TCRdb's copy has only in-frame clones and leaves some out. The sample comprises roughly 120,000 clones, more than 75% of which are singletons, and roughly 4% rests with the top ten. The material sequenced was PBMCs. These receptors were obtained from a man aged 35 to 55 in good health and CMV-seronegative.

This chain connects TRBV9 to TRBJ1-2; 11 bases agree with TRBD1. The CDR3 has 16 residues. Germline CDR1 and CDR2: SGDLS and YYNGEE. The trim removed 1 base at V and 6 bases at J, leaving 8 bases unmatched. This CDR3 reads CASSVFRTGGEDGYTF. DNA of the CDR3: TGTGCCAGCAGCGTATTTCGGACAGGGGGCGAGGATGGCTACACCTTC.

This chain links TRBV4-3 with TRBJ1-1; maybe TRBD1 (5 bases). With 0 bases removed from V and 1 base from J, the gap between germline ends came to 9 bases. Germline CDR1 reads LGHNA; CDR2 reads YSLEER. There are 15 residues in the CDR3. Here the CDR3 reads CASSQDRQPNTEAFF. The CDR3 DNA sequence: TGCGCCAGCAGCCAAGATCGACAGCCGAACACTGAAGCTTTCTTT.

This sequence joins TRBV10-3 and TRBJ2-1; 8 bases map to TRBD2. This CDR3 contains 13 residues. Trimming took 10 bases from V and 7 from J; bases not matched to a gene: 9. The germline V gene encodes CDR1 ENHRY and CDR2 SYGVKD. CDR3 loop: CATTLSGDNEQFF. The CDR3, as DNA: TGTGCCACTACACTTAGCGGGGATAATGAGCAGTTCTTC.

This clone was found once. The rearrangement links TRBV7-2 to TRBJ1-2; 7 bases are a match to TRBD1. V lost 2 bases and J lost 3; bases outside the gene matches: 9. Germline loops: CDR1 SGHTA, CDR2 FQGNSA. This CDR3 contains 16 residues. The CDR3 DNA reads TGTGCCAGCAGCTTAACCCCCGACAGGGTATACTATGGCTACACCTTC. Translating it yields CASSLTPDRVYYGYTF. Supplemented by reference TRBV7-2 and TRBJ1-2, the full variable domain reads GAGVSQSPSNKVTEKGKDVELRCDPISGHTALYWYRQSLGQGLEFLIYFQGNSAPDKSGLPSDRFSAERTGGSVSTLTIQRTQQEDSAVYLCASSLTPDRVYYGYTFGSGTRLTVV.

This chain joins TRBV2 and TRBJ1-6; tentative D call: TRBD1 (6 bases). CDR3 length equals 14 residues. Germline lookup yields CDR1 SNHLY and CDR2 FYNNEI. Deletions cut 8 bases from V and 7 bases from J, with 15 bases between. CDR3 region: CASHRGAKNSPLHF. CDR3 DNA: TGTGCCAGCCACCGGGGGGCAAAGAATTCACCCCTCCACTTT.

The V call is TRBV2, the J call TRBJ1-3; a possible D gene is TRBD1 (6 bases). Germline CDR1 and CDR2: SNHLY and FYNNEI. The CDR3 has 16 residues. The ends were cut back, 5 bases at V and 0 bases at J, with 14 bases in the middle. This chain's CDR3 is CASSYGQLSSGNTIYF. In DNA form, the CDR3 reads TGTGCCAGCAGTTACGGACAGCTCAGCTCTGGAAACACCATATATTTT.

The J gene is TRBJ2-1, the V gene TRBV6-1, with a possible D match to TRBD1 (5 bases). Germline V lookup: CDR1 MNHNS, CDR2 SASEGT. The CDR3 totals 17 residues. Deletions cut 3 bases from V and 2 bases from J, with 17 bases between. CDR3 residues: CASSDWTKAFTYNEQFF. For the CDR3, the DNA is TGTGCCAGCAGTGACTGGACAAAAGCCTTTACCTACAATGAGCAGTTCTTC.

V usage is TRBV5-1 and J usage is TRBJ2-3; no clear D. The V gene lost 7 bases and the J gene lost 6 bases, with 9 bases spanning the gap. CDR1 SGHRS and CDR2 YFSETQ come from the germline V gene. The CDR3 loop spans 11 amino acids. CDR3 in DNA: TGCGCCAGCTCGTTACAGGATACGCAGTATTTT. Translated, it gives CASSLQDTQYF.

The chain couples TRBV11-2 to TRBJ1-1, with 7 bases identical to TRBD1. Germline values: CDR1 SGHAT, CDR2 FQNNGV. This CDR3 is built from 15 residues. Trimming at V came to 1 base and at J to 3 bases, leaving 5 bases not matched to a gene. This CDR3 reads CASSLGDSHHTEAFF. In nucleotides, the CDR3 is TGTGCCAGCAGCTTAGGGGACAGTCATCACACTGAAGCTTTCTTT. The full variable domain, completed using reference TRBV11-2 and TRBJ1-1, is EAGVAQSPRYKIIEKRQSVAFWCNPISGHATLYWYQQILGQGPKLLIQFQNNGVVDDSQLPKDRFSAERLKGVDSTLKIQPAKLEDSAVYLCASSLGDSHHTEAFFGQGTRLTVV.

V and J are TRBV7-9 and TRBJ2-2; D possibly corresponds to TRBD1 (6 bases). The CDR3 covers 13 residues. Germline V gives CDR1 SEHNR, CDR2 FQNEAQ (reference sequence). The V and J ends lost 3 bases and 6 bases respectively, with 8 bases between them. CDR3 DNA: TGTGCCAGCAGCTTGAGACAGGCCGGGGAGCTGTTTTTT. Its protein product is CASSLRQAGELFF. Full variable domain (remainder filled in from reference TRBV7-9 and TRBJ2-2): DTGVSQNPRHKITKRGQNVTFRCDPISEHNRLYWYRQTLGQGPEFLTYFQNEAQLEKSRLLSDRFSAERPKGSFSTLEIQRTEQGDSAMYLCASSLRQAGELFFGEGSRLTVL.

V and J are TRBV11-2 and TRBJ1-2; no definite D call. The CDR3 contains 15 residues. Germline V gene data show CDR1 as SGHAT and CDR2 as FQNNGV. The V gene lost 5 bases and the J gene lost 8 bases, with 21 bases spanning the gap. The CDR3 DNA is TGTGCCAGCAGCCCAGAGGAGTCAAGGCGAACGGGCTACACCTTC. It yields the protein CASSPEESRRTGYTF.

This clone has just one count. This chain links TRBV6-5 with TRBJ1-5; no firm D call. Germline V CDR1 and CDR2: MNHEY, SVGAGI. The CDR3 is 12 residues long. Trimming pared 4 bases from V and 7 bases from J, leaving 8 bases between. The DNA for the CDR3 is TGTGCCAGCAGTTCTCCTCTCCAGCCCCAGCATTTT. Translating gives CASSSPLQPQHF.

The chain carries TRBV6-6 and TRBJ1-2; TRBD1 is a possible D gene (6 bases). CDR3 length: 14 amino acids. From germline, CDR1 is MNHNY and CDR2 SVGAGI (reference sequence). V dropped 4 bases and J dropped 6 bases, with 15 bases sitting between them. The CDR3 loop is CASSFTGRADGYTF. CDR3 coding DNA: TGTGCCAGCAGTTTTACAGGGAGGGCTGATGGCTACACCTTC.

This clone was observed a handful of times. V gene TRBV6-5 combines with J gene TRBJ2-7, with 7 bases fitting TRBD1. The CDR3 loop spans 14 amino acids. Germline-derived CDR1 and CDR2 are MNHEY and SVGAGI. Trimming removed 6 bases from V and 4 bases from J; junction bases left unmatched: 9. The CDR3 loop reads CASSPDRVLYEQYF. The CDR3 DNA sequence: TGTGCCAGCAGCCCAGACAGGGTCTTATACGAGCAGTACTTC.

This chain joins TRBV11-2 and TRBJ2-2; no definite D call. The CDR3 covers 16 residues. The germline CDR1 and CDR2 sequences are SGHAT and FQNNGV. The germline V and J ends were trimmed by 5 bases and 1 base, with 14 bases remaining between them. CDR3 sequence (DNA): TGTGCCAGCAGCCCACTGCAGGCCAAGAACACCGGGGAGCTGTTTTTT. Its protein product is CASSPLQAKNTGELFF.

This chain uses TRBV11-2 with TRBJ1-1; D ambiguous. This CDR3 comprises 13 residues. Trimming left V 1 base short and J 11 bases short, with 14 bases between. Germline V gene data show CDR1 as SGHAT and CDR2 as FQNNGV. Written as DNA, the CDR3 is TGTGCCAGCAGCTTAGGGGTTCAGTCGGAGGCTTTCTTT. Its protein product is CASSLGVQSEAFF.

This clone was detected only a few times. The rearrangement joins TRBV7-9 to TRBJ2-5; 8 positions match TRBD2. The J call could be wrong; TRBJ2-7 is a better fit for the DNA end. Germline V CDR1 and CDR2: SEHNR, FQNEAQ (reference sequence). This CDR3 region has 12 residues. The CDR3: CASRGRLYEQYF. The CDR3 bases are TGTGCCAGCCGCGGGAGGTTATACGAGCAGTACTTC.

This clone showed up just a few times. The rearrangement uses TRBV30 and TRBJ2-1; D gene unclear. This CDR3 spans 13 amino acids. Trimming took 0 bases from V and 5 from J, leaving 8 bases between them. Germline values: CDR1 GTSNPN, CDR2 SVGIG (reference sequence). CDR3 bases: TGTGCCTGGAGTGTAGTTACGGACAATGAGCAGTTCTTC. Encoded protein: CAWSVVTDNEQFF.